A single sample gave rise to the 25 T cell receptor beta chains below, sequenced in a study of Graves' ophthalmopathy and Graves' hyperthyroidism (dated by TCRdb to 2016 to 2019). Sequencing instrument: Illumina HiSeq 2000. TCR beta CDR3 regions were amplified from RNA transcripts for repertoire sequencing. HTBI primers and the Qiagen OneStep RT-PCR kit were used in a first-round RT-PCR, which was followed by a second-round multiplex PCR, size selection and purification. TCRdb applied fastp at Q25 and MiXCR to the public reads, then kept only in-frame beta chains. Rows with one shared CDR3 protein collapse into an entry with the most common genes and DNA. The sample has about 700,000 distinct CDR3 sequences on record, roughly 39% of them singletons. The top ten clonotypes cover around 3% of the sample. Material for sequencing was peripheral blood. The receptors originated from an adult man with Graves' ophthalmopathy.

V is TRBV29-1 and J is TRBJ2-5; TRBD1 matches at 8 bases. CDR1 is SQVTM and CDR2 is ANQGSEA in the germline V gene. J was trimmed by 6 bases and V by 5 bases; bases with no gene match: 11. The length of the CDR3 is 14 residues. This CDR3 reads CSVPLAQGAKTQYF. The CDR3 DNA follows: TGCAGCGTTCCATTAGCGCAGGGGGCAAAGACCCAGTACTTC.

This clonotype was seen a single time. This may arise from a read error, as a much more abundant clone is one base away. The chain has TRBV25-1 and TRBJ2-5; D is unresolved. V dropped 6 bases and J dropped 5 bases, with 16 bases sitting between them. Germline V gene lookup returns CDR1 MGHDK and CDR2 SYGVNS. The CDR3 is 14 amino acids. CDR3 sequence: CASSLDGQYETQYF. CDR3 DNA sequence: TGTGCCAGCAGCTTAGACGGGCAGTACGAGACCCAGTACTTC.

This clonotype was seen a handful of times. The chain is built from TRBV27 and TRBJ2-2, with D uncertain. This CDR3 spans 13 amino acids. Trimming left V 5 bases short and J 6 bases short, with 10 bases between. Germline lookup yields CDR1 MNHEY and CDR2 SMNVEV (reference sequence). The CDR3 DNA follows: TGTGCCAGCAGTGAGGTCGTTGCCGGGGAGCTGTTTTTT. Its translation: CASSEVVAGELFF.

This clonotype was recorded many times. The rearrangement uses TRBV19 and TRBJ1-2, with 9 bases that match TRBD1. This CDR3 comprises 13 residues. V lost 9 bases to trimming and J lost 8 bases; unmatched junction nucleotides: 10. The germline CDR1 and CDR2 sequences are LNHDA and SQIVND (reference sequence). This CDR3 reads CASNPGTGIGYTF. DNA of the CDR3: TGTGCCAGCAATCCCGGGACAGGGATCGGCTACACCTTC.

In its sample, this clonotype was seen a few times. One end of the junction is discordant with germline, which a read error may explain. V is TRBV7-9 and J is TRBJ2-7, with a possible D match to TRBD1 (6 bases). There are 15 residues in the CDR3. Germline values: CDR1 SEHNR, CDR2 FQNEAQ (reference sequence). The CDR3 coding sequence is TGTGCCAGCAGCTTAGCCATAGCGTCAGGGGCCGAGCGGTACTTC. Protein sequence: CASSLAIASGAERYF.

Regarding this clonotype: A single base separates this from a much larger clone, so it may be a read error. The chain has TRBV7-2 and TRBJ2-5, with D perhaps matching TRBD1 (6 bases). The CDR3 loop spans 15 amino acids. Trimming shortened V by 5 bases and J by 2 bases, and 15 bases separated the two germline ends. CDR1 is SGHTA, CDR2 FQGNSA, per germline. CDR3 in DNA: TGTGCCAGCAGCCCAACCTGGACAGCGCAAGAGACCCAGTACTTC. It specifies CASSPTWTAQETQYF.

The chain joins TRBV10-3 to TRBJ1-5; maybe TRBD1 (5 bases). Germline lookup yields CDR1 ENHRY and CDR2 SYGVKD. V was trimmed by 8 bases and J by 11 bases, leaving 22 bases between them. The CDR3 covers 14 residues. The CDR3 DNA is TGTGCCATCGCGGATGTGCAGGGAGCCAGGACCCAGCATTTT. Translating it yields CAIADVQGARTQHF.

This clonotype showed up many times. The rearrangement links TRBV7-9 to TRBJ2-7; D might be TRBD1 (5 bases). V lost 0 bases and J lost 4, with 7 bases in between. The CDR3 runs 13 residues. CDR1 is SEHNR and CDR2 is FQNEAQ in the germline V gene (reference sequence). The CDR3 DNA reads TGTGCCAGCAGCTTAGCTGGACAATACGAGCAGTACTTC. This encodes CASSLAGQYEQYF. The entire variable domain, with the rest obtained from reference TRBV7-9 and TRBJ2-7, is as follows: DTGVSQNPRHKITKRGQNVTFRCDPISEHNRLYWYRQTLGQGPEFLTYFQNEAQLEKSRLLSDRFSAERPKGSFSTLEIQRTEQGDSAMYLCASSLAGQYEQYFGPGTRLTVT.

Note on this clonotype: At one of its ends the junction is not consistent with the germline gene, which may arise from a read error. The chain couples TRBV10-3 to TRBJ1-2; D is possibly TRBD1 (5 bases). Germline V CDR1 and CDR2: ENHRY, SYGVKD. The CDR3 sequence is 14 residues long. The CDR3 loop reads CATSITGRPYGYTF. DNA of the CDR3: TGTGCCACCAGTATAACGGGACGGCCCTATGGCTACACCTTC.

J is TRBJ1-1 and V is TRBV10-3, with 9 bases identical to TRBD1. V was clipped by 10 bases and J by 5 bases; unmatched bases: 20. The CDR3 contains 17 residues. Germline loops: CDR1 ENHRY, CDR2 SYGVKD. The chain's CDR3 is CATSRSSGRDRVTEAFF. The CDR3 DNA sequence: TGTGCCACGAGTCGATCTAGCGGGAGGGACAGGGTAACTGAAGCTTTCTTT.

This clonotype was found many times. The chain is built from TRBV15 and TRBJ1-1; D gene ambiguous. This CDR3 comprises 15 residues. Between the trimmed V and J ends, which lost 0 bases and 3 bases, there was a span of 11 bases. Germline V lookup: CDR1 LNHNV, CDR2 YYDKDF (reference sequence). The CDR3 region has the DNA TGTGCCACCAGCAGAGACGGGTTGATGGACACTGAAGCTTTCTTT. Its protein is CATSRDGLMDTEAFF. Based on the CDR3 plus reference TRBV15 and TRBJ1-1, the full variable domain is DAMVIQNPRYQVTQFGKPVTLSCSQTLNHNVMYWYQQKSSQAPKLLFHYYDKDFNNEADTPDNFQSRRPNTSFCFLDIRSPGLGDTAMYLCATSRDGLMDTEAFFGQGTRLTVV.

The chain combines TRBV7-9 with TRBJ1-4; no clear D gene. The CDR3 is made up of 14 amino acids. The ends were cut back, 3 bases at V and 4 bases at J, with 9 bases in the middle. Germline V gene data show CDR1 as SEHNR and CDR2 as FQNEAQ (reference sequence). This chain's CDR3 is CASSLEGFNEKLFF. DNA for the CDR3: TGTGCCAGCAGCTTGGAAGGTTTTAATGAAAAACTGTTTTTT. The variable domain in full, completed from reference TRBV7-9 and TRBJ1-4, reads DTGVSQNPRHKITKRGQNVTFRCDPISEHNRLYWYRQTLGQGPEFLTYFQNEAQLEKSRLLSDRFSAERPKGSFSTLEIQRTEQGDSAMYLCASSLEGFNEKLFFGSGTQLSVL.

This clonotype has more than one count but fewer than ten. CDR3 sequence reads: CASSLGVGAGYEQYF. For the CDR3, the DNA is TGTGCCAGCAGTTTAGGAGTGGGGGCCGGATACGAGCAGTACTTC. The chain recombines TRBV12-5 with TRBJ2-7; tentative D call: TRBD1 (6 bases). CDR3 length equals 15 residues. Germline assignment: CDR1 LGHNT and CDR2 FRNRAP.

As DNA, the CDR3 is TGCAGCGTGGCAGGGGGCGAACCCCAGCATTTT. It translates to CSVAGGEPQHF. The chain is built from TRBV29-1 and TRBJ1-5; TRBD1 aligns across 8 bases. Germline V lookup: CDR1 SQVTM, CDR2 ANQGSEA. The CDR3 extends over 11 amino acids. Germline trimming cut 6 bases from V and 10 bases from J; bases unmatched to any gene: 5.

The chain couples TRBV10-3 to TRBJ1-2, with a possible D match to TRBD1 (6 bases). The CDR3 runs to 14 residues. In germline, CDR1 is ENHRY, CDR2 SYGVKD. The V end lost 6 bases, the J end lost 5 bases, and 16 bases lay between the germline ends. This CDR3 is CAIRPPGQGYGYTF. The CDR3 DNA is TGTGCCATCAGACCCCCGGGCCAGGGGTATGGCTACACCTTC.

This sequence joins TRBV15 and TRBJ2-2, with D perhaps TRBD1 (6 bases). Trimming pared 0 bases from V and 3 bases from J, leaving 23 bases between. This CDR3 spans 20 amino acids. Germline CDR1 reads LNHNV; CDR2 reads YYDKDF (reference sequence). The DNA of the CDR3 is TGTGCCACCAGCAGAGATTTTGTCGCAGGGGTGCATGGCTACACCGGGGAGCTGTTTTTT. It specifies CATSRDFVAGVHGYTGELFF. Variable domain in full (rest from reference TRBV15 and TRBJ2-2): DAMVIQNPRYQVTQFGKPVTLSCSQTLNHNVMYWYQQKSSQAPKLLFHYYDKDFNNEADTPDNFQSRRPNTSFCFLDIRSPGLGDTAMYLCATSRDFVAGVHGYTGELFFGEGSRLTVL.

The chain recombines TRBV4-2 with TRBJ2-7, with TRBD1 matching over 7 bases. V shed 4 bases, J shed 4 bases, and the junction held 4 bases outside the gene matches. CDR1 and CDR2 from the germline V gene are LGHNA and YNFKEQ. This CDR3 comprises 13 residues. The CDR3 region is CASSPGGEYEQYF. In DNA, the CDR3 is TGTGCCAGCAGCCCAGGGGGAGAGTACGAGCAGTACTTC.

This clonotype has more than one count but fewer than ten. The rearrangement uses TRBV2 and TRBJ2-2; tentative D call: TRBD2 (5 bases). Trimming shortened V by 6 bases and J by 3 bases, and 23 bases separated the two germline ends. Germline lookup yields CDR1 SNHLY and CDR2 FYNNEI. The CDR3 spans 18 residues. The CDR3, as DNA: TGTGCCAGCAGCCAAGGAGTCCCGCGGGTCCTTCACACCGGGGAGCTGTTTTTT. Translating gives CASSQGVPRVLHTGELFF.

This clonotype is a singleton in its sample. A much larger clonotype is one base distant, so this may be a read error. The CDR3 bases are TGTGCCAGCAGTTTAGGCGATGCCCCAATTAACTATGGCTACACCTTC. It specifies CASSLGDAPINYGYTF. The V and J genes are TRBV12-3 or TRBV12-4 and TRBJ1-2; no firm D call. Trimming left V 1 base short and J 1 base short, with 13 bases between. The CDR3 loop spans 16 amino acids.

This clonotype was recorded at least ten times. This chain connects TRBV7-9 to TRBJ1-1; no definite D call. Trimming took off 0 bases at V and 4 bases at J, with 12 bases between the two ends. Germline lookup yields CDR1 SEHNR and CDR2 FQNEAQ (reference sequence). The CDR3 contains 15 residues. The CDR3 DNA is TGTGCCAGCAGCTTAGCGCGGGTGGGCGGCACTGAAGCTTTCTTT. It translates to CASSLARVGGTEAFF.

This clonotype was detected only a few times. The rearrangement links TRBV11-2 to TRBJ2-7, with D possibly matching TRBD2 (6 bases). The germline V and J ends were trimmed by 5 bases and 6 bases, with 17 bases remaining between them. Per the germline V gene, CDR1 is SGHAT and CDR2 is FQNNGV. The CDR3 consists of 14 residues. The CDR3 nucleotides read TGTGCCAGCAGCCTCCGGGACTCCGCGACCGAGCAGTACTTC. Encoded protein: CASSLRDSATEQYF.

Remarks on this clonotype: One end of the junction fails to match germline, which may point to a read error. This rearrangement joins TRBV4-2 to TRBJ1-4; 8 bases match TRBD1. The CDR3 contains 13 residues. Germline CDR1 LGHNA, CDR2 YNFKEQ. For the CDR3, the DNA is TGTGCCAGCAGCCGAGAGACAGGGGAAAAGCTGTTTTTT. This codes for CASSRETGEKLFF.

This clonotype was counted many times. V and J are TRBV29-1 and TRBJ2-5; possible D gene TRBD1, 6 bases. V dropped 8 bases and J dropped 5 bases, with 15 bases sitting between them. The CDR3 contains 12 residues. Germline V lookup: CDR1 SQVTM, CDR2 ANQGSEA. The DNA of the CDR3 is TGCAGCATTTCCCAGGGGCTTGAGACCCAGTACTTC. It translates to CSISQGLETQYF.

This chain joins TRBV25-1 and TRBJ1-6, with D maybe TRBD1 (5 bases). V shed 8 bases and J shed 7 bases, with 18 bases lying between them. In germline, CDR1 is MGHDK, CDR2 SYGVNS. The CDR3 length is 15 residues. The DNA for the CDR3 is TGTGCCAGCCCGCCTCCGGGACGGAGCAATTCACCCCTCCACTTT. Amino acids: CASPPPGRSNSPLHF.

The rearrangement uses TRBV15 and TRBJ2-5; D is possibly TRBD1 (5 bases). Trimming pared 3 bases from V and 5 bases from J, leaving 16 bases between. Looked up from germline, CDR1 is LNHNV and CDR2 is YYDKDF (reference sequence). The CDR3 has 15 residues. The DNA of the CDR3 is TGTGCCACCAGCAGGGACACAGACCGATGGGAGACCCAGTACTTC. Residues: CATSRDTDRWETQYF.